The 24 T cell receptor beta chains below were found in one sample sequenced in a study of blood T cell repertoires in COVID-19. Measured with immunoSEQ multiplex PCR; TCRdb has only the in-frame clones, and not every one. The profile shows roughly 73,000 clones, about 88% of them singletons. Sequencing was performed on peripheral blood. The receptors were sampled from an older man with active or convalescent COVID-19.

The V and J genes are TRBV7-9 and TRBJ1-2; D might be TRBD1 (6 bases). Trimming pared 0 bases from V and 5 bases from J, leaving 13 bases between. Germline V gene lookup returns CDR1 SEHNR and CDR2 FQNEAQ (reference sequence). The length of the CDR3 is 15 residues. The CDR3 loop reads CASSLARGAGYGYTF. Here the CDR3 DNA reads TGTGCCAGCAGCTTAGCGCGGGGGGCGGGATATGGCTACACCTTC.

V is TRBV3-1 (or the pseudogene TRBV3-2) and J is TRBJ2-1, with D perhaps TRBD1 (7 bases). This CDR3 has 13 residues. The V gene lost 4 bases and the J gene lost 9 bases, with 13 bases spanning the gap. CDR1 and CDR2 from the germline V gene are LGHDT and YNNKEL (reference sequence). As DNA, the CDR3 is TGTGCCAGCAGCCCACACAGGGGAGGTGAGCAGTTCTTC. Protein sequence: CASSPHRGGEQFF.

The chain links TRBV6-1 to TRBJ2-1, with 8 bases identical to TRBD2. Germline CDR1 MNHNS, CDR2 SASEGT. This CDR3 spans 17 amino acids. V lost 2 bases, J lost 1 base, and 7 bases stayed unmatched. The CDR3 loop reads CASSERGGATSYNEQFF. DNA of the CDR3: TGTGCCAGCAGTGAACGGGGGGGAGCAACGTCCTACAATGAGCAGTTCTTC.

The chain links TRBV29-1 to TRBJ2-7, with TRBD2 matching 9 bases. The CDR3 consists of 11 residues. Per germline, CDR1 SQVTM and CDR2 ANQGSEA. Germline trimming cut 6 bases from V and 6 bases from J; bases unmatched to any gene: 3. For the CDR3, the DNA is TGCAGCGTAGCGGGAGGAGGCGAGCAGTACTTC. The encoded protein is CSVAGGGEQYF.

This clone occurred once. The chain recombines TRBV3-1 (or the pseudogene TRBV3-2) with TRBJ2-3; D is ambiguous. The CDR3 is made up of 13 amino acids. Germline assignment: CDR1 LGHDT and CDR2 YNNKEL (reference sequence). V was trimmed by 0 bases and J by 14 bases, leaving 15 bases between them. In DNA form, the CDR3 reads TGTGCCAGCAGCCAAGAGAATTCCCTCACGAGGTATTTT. This codes for CASSQENSLTRYF.

In its sample, this clone was seen once. The chain has TRBV6-5 and TRBJ2-1, with D possibly matching TRBD2 (6 bases). The CDR3 has 15 amino acids. Germline CDR1 reads MNHEY; CDR2 reads SVGAGI. V gave up 7 bases and J gave up 7 bases, with 20 bases separating them. This CDR3 is CASTPPMGGRNEQFF. As DNA, the CDR3 is TGTGCCAGCACCCCTCCGATGGGGGGTAGAAATGAGCAGTTCTTC.

In its sample, this clone was seen a few times. The CDR3 DNA reads as TGTGCCAGCAGCTTAGGAACAGGTCGGGAGACCCAGTACTTC. It specifies CASSLGTGRETQYF. The chain links TRBV11-2 to TRBJ2-5; D possibly corresponds to TRBD1 (5 bases). The V and J ends lost 1 base and 5 bases respectively, with 11 bases between them. The CDR3 has 14 residues. Looked up from germline, CDR1 is SGHAT and CDR2 is FQNNGV. The variable domain in full, completed from reference TRBV11-2 and TRBJ2-5, reads EAGVAQSPRYKIIEKRQSVAFWCNPISGHATLYWYQQILGQGPKLLIQFQNNGVVDDSQLPKDRFSAERLKGVDSTLKIQPAKLEDSAVYLCASSLGTGRETQYFGPGTRLLVL.

V usage is TRBV5-6 and J usage is TRBJ2-5, with D possibly matching TRBD1 (6 bases). CDR3 length equals 15 residues. V lost 4 bases to trimming and J lost 2 bases, with 15 bases between them. From germline, CDR1 is SGHDT and CDR2 YYEEEE. The CDR3 sequence is CASSPRGGRQETQYF. The CDR3 DNA sequence: TGTGCCAGCAGCCCCAGAGGGGGTCGACAAGAGACCCAGTACTTC.

The chain's CDR3 is CAWGPGVTHYNEQFF. Here the CDR3 DNA reads TGTGCCTGGGGACCAGGGGTTACACACTACAATGAGCAGTTCTTC. The chain uses TRBV30 and TRBJ2-1; weak D call: TRBD1 (6 bases). The germline V gene encodes CDR1 GTSNPN and CDR2 SVGIG (reference sequence). With 5 bases removed from V and 3 bases from J, the gap between germline ends came to 17 bases. This CDR3 is built from 15 residues.

The chain employs TRBV3-1 (or the pseudogene TRBV3-2) and TRBJ2-2; a possible D gene is TRBD1 (6 bases). CDR1 is LGHDT, CDR2 YNNKEL, per germline (reference sequence). The CDR3 has 15 amino acids. V shed 3 bases and J shed 2 bases, with 10 bases lying between them. CDR3 DNA sequence: TGTGCCAGCAGCCAGGACAGTTCCAACACCGGGGAGCTGTTTTTT. As protein: CASSQDSSNTGELFF.

The rearrangement joins TRBV7-6 to TRBJ1-2; possibly TRBD1 for D (5 bases). Germline lookup yields CDR1 SGHVS and CDR2 FNYEAQ. V shed 5 bases and J shed 5 bases, with 9 bases lying between them. The CDR3 covers 12 residues. The DNA for the CDR3 is TGTGCCAGCAGCAGCGGGGGATATGGCTACACCTTC. Its translation: CASSSGGYGYTF.

This rearrangement joins TRBV7-2 to TRBJ2-2; 12 bases align to TRBD2. The germline V gene encodes CDR1 SGHTA and CDR2 FQGNSA. CDR3 length: 19 residues. The V segment lost 1 base and the J segment 13 bases; nucleotides outside the gene matches: 19. The DNA for the CDR3 is TGTGCCAGCAGCTTAGTAGCCTGGGGGACTAGCGGGTCCCCAAGTGGGCTGTTTTTT. Translating gives CASSLVAWGTSGSPSGLFF.

The J gene is TRBJ1-5, the V gene TRBV28; 10 bases are shared with TRBD1. V shed 5 bases and J 5 bases; nucleotides not matched to a gene: 3. The CDR3 is made up of 14 amino acids. CDR1 and CDR2 (germline): MDHEN, SYDVKM. The CDR3 protein is CASSTGQGDQPQHF. The CDR3 DNA reads as TGTGCCAGCAGTACCGGACAGGGGGATCAGCCCCAGCATTTT. The full variable domain, its missing parts supplied by reference TRBV28 and TRBJ1-5, is DVKVTQSSRYLVKRTGEKVFLECVQDMDHENMFWYRQDPGLGLRLIYFSYDVKMKEKGDIPEGYSVSREKKERFSLILESASTNQTSMYLCASSTGQGDQPQHFGDGTRLSIL.

This rearrangement joins TRBV5-1 to TRBJ2-3; 8 nucleotides align to TRBD2. With 4 bases clipped from V and 3 bases from J, the junction kept 1 base outside the gene matches. Germline loops: CDR1 SGHRS, CDR2 YFSETQ. The CDR3 is made up of 13 amino acids. CDR3 residues: CASSIAGTDTQYF. The CDR3 coding sequence is TGCGCCAGCAGCATAGCGGGAACAGATACGCAGTATTTT.

This sequence joins TRBV7-6 and TRBJ2-7; the D gene is possibly TRBD2 (7 bases). The CDR3 has 15 amino acids. Germline values: CDR1 SGHVS, CDR2 FNYEAQ. V gave up 1 base and J gave up 5 bases, with 15 bases separating them. The CDR3 protein is CASSLERGGPDEQYF. The CDR3 bases are TGTGCCAGCAGCTTAGAGAGGGGGGGACCCGACGAGCAGTACTTC.

The gene calls are TRBV19 and TRBJ2-2; TRBD1 is a possible D gene (5 bases). CDR1 is LNHDA, CDR2 SQIVND, per germline (reference sequence). The CDR3 runs 13 residues. V dropped 6 bases and J dropped 6 bases, with 11 bases sitting between them. This CDR3 is CASSIQVSGELFF. The CDR3 bases are TGTGCCAGTAGCATACAGGTTTCCGGGGAGCTGTTTTTT.

The V call is TRBV2, the J call TRBJ1-5; D may be TRBD1 (6 bases). CDR3 size: 16 residues. Germline assignment: CDR1 SNHLY and CDR2 FYNNEI. Trimming removed 6 bases at V and 3 bases at J, with 18 bases between. The CDR3 sequence is CASSPRGGSSNQPQHF. CDR3 DNA: TGTGCCAGCAGCCCCAGGGGAGGGAGTTCCAATCAGCCCCAGCATTTT. The full variable domain, in which reference TRBV2 and TRBJ1-5 provide the parts outside the CDR3, is EPEVTQTPSHQVTQMGQEVILRCVPISNHLYFYWYRQILGQKVEFLVSFYNNEISEKSEIFDDQFSVERPDGSNFTLKIRSTKLEDSAMYFCASSPRGGSSNQPQHFGDGTRLSIL.

This sequence joins TRBV2 and TRBJ1-4; tentatively, D is TRBD1 (6 bases). The germline gives CDR1 SNHLY, CDR2 FYNNEI. V lost 5 bases and J lost 2, with 15 bases in between. The CDR3 runs to 16 residues. The CDR3 nucleotides are TGTGCCAGCAGTTTACGACCAGGGGCCACTAATGAAAAACTGTTTTTT. It specifies CASSLRPGATNEKLFF. Based on the CDR3 plus reference TRBV2 and TRBJ1-4, the full variable domain is EPEVTQTPSHQVTQMGQEVILRCVPISNHLYFYWYRQILGQKVEFLVSFYNNEISEKSEIFDDQFSVERPDGSNFTLKIRSTKLEDSAMYFCASSLRPGATNEKLFFGSGTQLSVL.

The CDR3 loop is CASSNTLAGAVEQFF. CDR3 bases: TGTGCCAGCAGCAACACCCTAGCGGGAGCCGTTGAGCAGTTCTTC. The chain is built from TRBV7-9 and TRBJ2-1; TRBD2 matches at 10 bases. Germline assignment: CDR1 SEHNR and CDR2 FQNEAQ (reference sequence). Germline trimming cut 5 bases from V and 9 bases from J; bases unmatched to any gene: 10. This CDR3 has 15 residues. Full variable domain (outside the CDR3, taken from reference TRBV7-9 and TRBJ2-1): DTGVSQNPRHKITKRGQNVTFRCDPISEHNRLYWYRQTLGQGPEFLTYFQNEAQLEKSRLLSDRFSAERPKGSFSTLEIQRTEQGDSAMYLCASSNTLAGAVEQFFGPGTRLTVL.

This sequence joins TRBV18 and TRBJ2-1; the D is unclear. The CDR3 covers 14 residues. The germline gives CDR1 KGHSH, CDR2 LQKENI. V gave up 0 bases and J gave up 4 bases, with 7 bases separating them. DNA of the CDR3: TGTGCCAGCTCACCACCGGGCTCTTACAATGAGCAGTTCTTC. Translation: CASSPPGSYNEQFF.

The chain links TRBV7-3 to TRBJ2-3, with a possible D match to TRBD2 (5 bases). This CDR3 has 15 amino acids. The germline V and J ends were trimmed by 2 bases and 3 bases, with 12 bases remaining between them. Germline CDR1 reads SGHTA; CDR2 reads FQGTGA. CDR3: CASSLGGGLTDTQYF. The CDR3 coding sequence is TGTGCCAGCAGCTTAGGCGGCGGGCTTACAGATACGCAGTATTTT.

The chain links TRBV27 to TRBJ2-1; 13 nucleotides line up with TRBD2. With V trimmed by 4 bases and J by 10 bases, 7 bases remained unmatched. Germline V CDR1 and CDR2: MNHEY, SMNVEV (reference sequence). The CDR3 has 15 amino acids. The CDR3 coding sequence is TGTGCCAGCAGTTCCCCGGGACTAGCGGGACAAGAGCAGTTCTTC. Amino acid sequence: CASSSPGLAGQEQFF.

The CDR3 coding sequence is TGCGCCAGCAGCCCACCGGGACAGGGGATTCAGCCCCAGCATTTT. Its translation: CASSPPGQGIQPQHF. The rearrangement links TRBV4-1 to TRBJ1-5; 10 nucleotides align to TRBD1. CDR1 and CDR2 (germline): MGHRA, YSYEKL. The trim removed 4 bases at V and 6 bases at J, leaving 6 bases unmatched. This CDR3 is 15 amino acids long.

J is TRBJ2-5 and V is TRBV3-1 (or the pseudogene TRBV3-2), with TRBD2 matching over 7 bases. The CDR3 runs 17 residues. CDR1 is LGHDT and CDR2 is YNNKEL in the germline V gene (reference sequence). The V gene end was trimmed by 5 bases and the J gene end by 0 bases; junction bases not matched to a gene: 12. CDR3 protein: CASSGGVAGRNQETQYF. The CDR3 DNA reads as TGTGCCAGCAGCGGGGGGGTAGCGGGCCGAAACCAAGAGACCCAGTACTTC.